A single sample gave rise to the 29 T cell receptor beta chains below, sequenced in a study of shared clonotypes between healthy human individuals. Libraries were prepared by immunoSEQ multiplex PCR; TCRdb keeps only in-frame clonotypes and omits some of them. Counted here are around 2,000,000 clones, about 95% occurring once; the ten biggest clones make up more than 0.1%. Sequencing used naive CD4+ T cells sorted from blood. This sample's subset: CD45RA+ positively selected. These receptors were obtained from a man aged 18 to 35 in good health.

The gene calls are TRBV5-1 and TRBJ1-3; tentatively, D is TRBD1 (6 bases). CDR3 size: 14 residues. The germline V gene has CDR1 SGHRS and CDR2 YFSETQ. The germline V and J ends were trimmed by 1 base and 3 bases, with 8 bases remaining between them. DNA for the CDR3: TGCGCCAGCAGCTTGTCAGGGGTTGGAAACACCATATATTTT. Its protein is CASSLSGVGNTIYF. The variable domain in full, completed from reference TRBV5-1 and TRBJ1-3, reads KAGVTQTPRYLIKTRGQQVTLSCSPISGHRSVSWYQQTPGQGLQFLFEYFSETQRNKGNFPGRFSGRQFSNSRSEMNVSTLELGDSALYLCASSLSGVGNTIYFGEGSWLTVV.

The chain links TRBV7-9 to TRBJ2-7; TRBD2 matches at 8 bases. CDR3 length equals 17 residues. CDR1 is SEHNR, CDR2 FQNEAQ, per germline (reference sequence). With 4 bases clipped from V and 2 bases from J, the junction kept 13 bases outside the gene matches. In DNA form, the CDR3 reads TGTGCCAGCAGCTCCCGGGGGGGTCTAGCGGTAACCTACGAGCAGTACTTC. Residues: CASSSRGGLAVTYEQYF.

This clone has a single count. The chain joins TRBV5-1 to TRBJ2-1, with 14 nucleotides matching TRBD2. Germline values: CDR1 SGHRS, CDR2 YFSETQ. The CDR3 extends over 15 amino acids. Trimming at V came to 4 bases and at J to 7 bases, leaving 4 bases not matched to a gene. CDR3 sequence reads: CASSTGLAGANEQFF. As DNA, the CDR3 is TGCGCCAGCAGCACGGGACTAGCGGGAGCAAATGAGCAGTTCTTC. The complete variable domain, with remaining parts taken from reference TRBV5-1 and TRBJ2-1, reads KAGVTQTPRYLIKTRGQQVTLSCSPISGHRSVSWYQQTPGQGLQFLFEYFSETQRNKGNFPGRFSGRQFSNSRSEMNVSTLELGDSALYLCASSTGLAGANEQFFGPGTRLTVL.

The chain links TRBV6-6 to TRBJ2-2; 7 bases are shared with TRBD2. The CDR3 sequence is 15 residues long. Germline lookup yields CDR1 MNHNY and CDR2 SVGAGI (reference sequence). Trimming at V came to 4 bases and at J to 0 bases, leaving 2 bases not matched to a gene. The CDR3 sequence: CASSSTSANTGELFF. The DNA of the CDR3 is TGTGCCAGCAGTTCTACTAGCGCGAACACCGGGGAGCTGTTTTTT.

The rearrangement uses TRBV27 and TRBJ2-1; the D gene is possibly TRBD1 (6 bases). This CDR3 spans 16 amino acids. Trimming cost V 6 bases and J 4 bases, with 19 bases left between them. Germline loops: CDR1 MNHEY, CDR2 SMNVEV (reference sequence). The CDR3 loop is CASRLTTGKGYNEQFF. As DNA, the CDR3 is TGTGCCAGCAGATTGACTACAGGGAAGGGGTACAATGAGCAGTTCTTC.

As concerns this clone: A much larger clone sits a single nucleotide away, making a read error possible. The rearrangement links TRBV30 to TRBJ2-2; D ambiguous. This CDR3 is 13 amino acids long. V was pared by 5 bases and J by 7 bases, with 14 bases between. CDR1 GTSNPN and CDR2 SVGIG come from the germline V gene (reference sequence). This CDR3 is CAWGPQMGGELFF. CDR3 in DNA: TGTGCCTGGGGTCCACAGATGGGCGGGGAGCTGTTTTTT.

CDR3 in amino acids: CASSELAGGSQETQYF. The CDR3, as DNA: TGTGCCAGCAGTGAATTAGCGGGAGGGAGCCAAGAGACCCAGTACTTC. The V and J genes are TRBV6-1 and TRBJ2-5; 11 bases match TRBD2. CDR1 is MNHNS, CDR2 SASEGT, per germline. The ends lost 2 bases at V and 1 base at J; junction bases unmatched: 3. CDR3 size: 16 residues.

CDR3 bases: TGTGCCAGCAGTGAACAGGGGAGTAACGACGAGCAGTACTTC. Protein product: CASSEQGSNDEQYF. The chain uses TRBV6-1 and TRBJ2-7; D may be TRBD1 (6 bases). CDR1 and CDR2 (germline): MNHNS, SASEGT. V dropped 2 bases and J dropped 5 bases, with 13 bases sitting between them. The CDR3 sequence is 14 residues long.

The CDR3 DNA reads as TGTGCCAGCAGTTTAGGGGCGACAGCACCCTACGAGCAGTACTTC. This encodes CASSLGATAPYEQYF. The rearrangement uses TRBV27 and TRBJ2-7; possibly TRBD1 for D (5 bases). Germline loops: CDR1 MNHEY, CDR2 SMNVEV (reference sequence). The V gene lost 2 bases and the J gene lost 2 bases, with 13 bases spanning the gap. CDR3 length: 15 residues.

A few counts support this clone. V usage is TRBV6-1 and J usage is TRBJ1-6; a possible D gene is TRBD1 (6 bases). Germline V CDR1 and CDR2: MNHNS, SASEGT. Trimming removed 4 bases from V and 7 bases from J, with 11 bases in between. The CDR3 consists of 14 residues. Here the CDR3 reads CASSAQGQNSPLHF. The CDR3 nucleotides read TGTGCCAGCAGTGCACAGGGCCAGAATTCACCCCTCCACTTT.

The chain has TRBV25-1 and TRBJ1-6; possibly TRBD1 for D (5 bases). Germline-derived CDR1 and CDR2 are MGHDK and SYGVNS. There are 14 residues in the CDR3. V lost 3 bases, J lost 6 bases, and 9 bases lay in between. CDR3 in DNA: TGTGCCAGCAGTGATGACAGATTTAATTCACCCCTCCACTTT. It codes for CASSDDRFNSPLHF.

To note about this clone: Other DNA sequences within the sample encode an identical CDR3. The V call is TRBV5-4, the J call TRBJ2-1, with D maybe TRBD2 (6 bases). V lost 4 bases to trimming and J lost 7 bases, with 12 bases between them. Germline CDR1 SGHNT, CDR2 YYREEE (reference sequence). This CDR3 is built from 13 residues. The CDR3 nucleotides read TGTGCCAGCAGCCCGGTCGGAGGGAATGAGCAGTTCTTC. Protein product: CASSPVGGNEQFF.

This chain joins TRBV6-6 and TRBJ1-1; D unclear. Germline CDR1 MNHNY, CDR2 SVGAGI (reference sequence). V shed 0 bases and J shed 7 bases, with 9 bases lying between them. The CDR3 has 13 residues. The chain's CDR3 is CASSYSIVGEAFF. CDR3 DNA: TGTGCCAGCAGTTACTCGATCGTTGGTGAAGCTTTCTTT.

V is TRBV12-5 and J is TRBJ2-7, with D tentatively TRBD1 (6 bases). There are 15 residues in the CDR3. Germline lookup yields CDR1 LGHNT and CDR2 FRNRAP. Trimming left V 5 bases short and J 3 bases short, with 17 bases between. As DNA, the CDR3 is TGTGCTAGTGGTCAGCCCGGGACAACGGACTACGAGCAGTACTTC. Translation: CASGQPGTTDYEQYF.

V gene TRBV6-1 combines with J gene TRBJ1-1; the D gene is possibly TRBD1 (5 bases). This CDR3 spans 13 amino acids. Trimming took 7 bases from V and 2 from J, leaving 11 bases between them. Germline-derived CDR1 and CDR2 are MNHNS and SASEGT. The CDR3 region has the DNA TGTGCCAGCACCCAACAGGTTAACACTGAAGCTTTCTTT. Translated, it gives CASTQQVNTEAFF.

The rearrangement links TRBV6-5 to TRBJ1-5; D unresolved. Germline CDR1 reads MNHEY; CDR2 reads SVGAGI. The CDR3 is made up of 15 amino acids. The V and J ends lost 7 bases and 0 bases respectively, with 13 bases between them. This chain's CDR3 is CASTVDRYSNQPQHF. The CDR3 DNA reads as TGTGCCAGCACCGTCGACCGTTATAGCAATCAGCCCCAGCATTTT.

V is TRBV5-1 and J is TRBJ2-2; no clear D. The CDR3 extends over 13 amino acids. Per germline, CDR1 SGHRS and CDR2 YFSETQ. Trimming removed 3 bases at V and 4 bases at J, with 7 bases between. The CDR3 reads CASSSRITGELFF. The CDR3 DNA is TGCGCCAGCAGCTCCAGGATCACCGGGGAGCTGTTTTTT.

CDR3: CASSQVDREADTQYF. The DNA for the CDR3 is TGCGCCAGCAGCCAAGTGGACAGGGAAGCAGATACGCAGTATTTT. The rearrangement joins TRBV4-1 to TRBJ2-3; TRBD1 agrees at 8 bases. The V gene's germline CDR1 is MGHRA and CDR2 YSYEKL. V shed 1 base, J shed 4 bases, and the junction held 4 bases outside the gene matches. The CDR3 totals 15 residues.

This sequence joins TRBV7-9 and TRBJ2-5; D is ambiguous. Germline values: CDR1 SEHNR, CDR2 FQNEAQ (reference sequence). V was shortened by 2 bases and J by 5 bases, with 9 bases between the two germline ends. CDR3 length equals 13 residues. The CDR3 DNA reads TGTGCCAGCAGCTTACCCCCAGCTGAGACCCAGTACTTC. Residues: CASSLPPAETQYF.

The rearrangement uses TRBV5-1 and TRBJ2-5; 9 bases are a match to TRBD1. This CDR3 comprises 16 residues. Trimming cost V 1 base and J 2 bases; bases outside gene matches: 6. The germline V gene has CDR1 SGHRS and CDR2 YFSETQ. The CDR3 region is CASSLYGTGNQETQYF. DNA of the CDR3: TGCGCCAGCAGCTTGTACGGGACAGGGAATCAAGAGACCCAGTACTTC.

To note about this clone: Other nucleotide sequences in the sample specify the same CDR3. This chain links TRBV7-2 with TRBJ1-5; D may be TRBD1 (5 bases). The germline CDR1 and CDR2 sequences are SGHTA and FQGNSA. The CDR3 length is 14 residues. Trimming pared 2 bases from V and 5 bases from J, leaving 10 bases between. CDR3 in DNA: TGTGCCAGCAGCTTAAGGGGAGGGGATCAGCCCCAGCATTTT. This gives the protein CASSLRGGDQPQHF.

CDR3: CAIKPGQGVYEQYF. The CDR3 DNA is TGTGCCATCAAGCCGGGACAGGGGGTTTACGAGCAGTACTTC. The gene calls are TRBV10-3 and TRBJ2-7, with 11 bases identical to TRBD1. Looked up from germline, CDR1 is ENHRY and CDR2 is SYGVKD. The CDR3 covers 14 residues. V lost 7 bases to trimming and J lost 4 bases; unmatched junction nucleotides: 6.

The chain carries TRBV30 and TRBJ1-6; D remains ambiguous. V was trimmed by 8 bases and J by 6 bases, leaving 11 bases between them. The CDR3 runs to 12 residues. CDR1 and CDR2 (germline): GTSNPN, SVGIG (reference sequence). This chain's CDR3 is CALGRFNSPLHF. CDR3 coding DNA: TGTGCCCTCGGGAGGTTTAATTCACCCCTCCACTTT. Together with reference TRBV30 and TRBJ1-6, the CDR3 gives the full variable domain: SQTIHQWPATLVQPVGSPLSLECTVEGTSNPNLYWYRQAAGRGLQLLFYSVGIGQISSEVPQNLSASRPQDRQFILSSKKLLLSDSGFYLCALGRFNSPLHFGNGTRLTVT.

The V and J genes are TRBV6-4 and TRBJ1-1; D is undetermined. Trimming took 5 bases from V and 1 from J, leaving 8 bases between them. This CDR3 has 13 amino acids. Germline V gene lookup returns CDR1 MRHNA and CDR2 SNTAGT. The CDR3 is CASSNPANTEAFF. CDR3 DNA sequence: TGTGCCAGCAGTAATCCGGCGAACACTGAAGCTTTCTTT.

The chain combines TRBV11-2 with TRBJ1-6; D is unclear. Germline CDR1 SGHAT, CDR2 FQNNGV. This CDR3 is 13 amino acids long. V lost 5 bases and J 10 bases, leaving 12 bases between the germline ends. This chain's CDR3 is CASSSLETSPLHF. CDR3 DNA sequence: TGTGCCAGCAGCAGCCTTGAGACGTCACCCCTCCACTTT.

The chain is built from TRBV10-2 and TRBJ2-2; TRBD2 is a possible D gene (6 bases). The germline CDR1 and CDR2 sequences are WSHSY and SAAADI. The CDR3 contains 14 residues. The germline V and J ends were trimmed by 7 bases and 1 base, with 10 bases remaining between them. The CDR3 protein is CASNGGVNTGELFF. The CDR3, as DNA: TGCGCCAGCAACGGCGGGGTGAACACCGGGGAGCTGTTTTTT.

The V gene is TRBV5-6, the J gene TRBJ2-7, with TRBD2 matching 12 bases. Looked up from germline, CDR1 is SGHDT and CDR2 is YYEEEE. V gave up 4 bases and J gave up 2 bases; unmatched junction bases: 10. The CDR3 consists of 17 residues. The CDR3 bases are TGTGCCAGCAGCCTTGAGACTAGCGGGAGAGGGACCTACGAGCAGTACTTC. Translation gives CASSLETSGRGTYEQYF. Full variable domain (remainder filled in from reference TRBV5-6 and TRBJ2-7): DAGVTQSPTHLIKTRGQQVTLRCSPKSGHDTVSWYQQALGQGPQFIFQYYEEEERQRGNFPDRFSGHQFPNYSSELNVNALLLGDSALYLCASSLETSGRGTYEQYFGPGTRLTVT.

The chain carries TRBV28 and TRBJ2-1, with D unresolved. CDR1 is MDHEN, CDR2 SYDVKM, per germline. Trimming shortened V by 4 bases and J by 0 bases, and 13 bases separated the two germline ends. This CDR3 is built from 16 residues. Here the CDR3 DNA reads TGTGCCAGCAGTTCGACCCGACACCTCTCCTACAATGAGCAGTTCTTC. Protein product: CASSSTRHLSYNEQFF. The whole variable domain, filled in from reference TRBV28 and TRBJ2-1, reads DVKVTQSSRYLVKRTGEKVFLECVQDMDHENMFWYRQDPGLGLRLIYFSYDVKMKEKGDIPEGYSVSREKKERFSLILESASTNQTSMYLCASSSTRHLSYNEQFFGPGTRLTVL.

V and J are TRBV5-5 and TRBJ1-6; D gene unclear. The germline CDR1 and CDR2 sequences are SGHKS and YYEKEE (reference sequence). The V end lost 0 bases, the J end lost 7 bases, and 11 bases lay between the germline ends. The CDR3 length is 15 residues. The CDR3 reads CASSLGASENSPLHF. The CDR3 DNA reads TGTGCCAGCAGCTTGGGGGCCTCAGAAAATTCACCCCTCCACTTT. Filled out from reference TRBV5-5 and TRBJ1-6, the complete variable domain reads DAGVTQSPTHLIKTRGQQVTLRCSPISGHKSVSWYQQVLGQGPQFIFQYYEKEERGRGNFPDRFSARQFPNYSSELNVNALLLGDSALYLCASSLGASENSPLHFGNGTRLTVT.